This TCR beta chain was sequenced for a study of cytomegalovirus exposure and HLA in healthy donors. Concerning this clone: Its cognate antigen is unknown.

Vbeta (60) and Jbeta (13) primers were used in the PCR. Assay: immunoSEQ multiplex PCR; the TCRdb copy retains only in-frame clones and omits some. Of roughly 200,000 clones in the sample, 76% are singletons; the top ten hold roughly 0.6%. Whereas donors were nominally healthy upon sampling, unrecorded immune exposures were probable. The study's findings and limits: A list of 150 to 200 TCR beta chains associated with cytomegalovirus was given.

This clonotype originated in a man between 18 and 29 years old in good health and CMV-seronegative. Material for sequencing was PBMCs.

The CDR3 DNA follows: TGTGCCAGCAGTTACTCGGGGACAGGCTCCTACGAGCAGTACTTC. Protein: CASSYSGTGSYEQYF. This sequence joins TRBV6-6 and TRBJ2-7, with 8 bases that match TRBD1. V shed 0 bases, J shed 0 bases, and the junction held 1 base outside the gene matches. The germline gives CDR1 MNHNY, CDR2 SVGAGI (reference sequence). The CDR3 spans 15 residues.